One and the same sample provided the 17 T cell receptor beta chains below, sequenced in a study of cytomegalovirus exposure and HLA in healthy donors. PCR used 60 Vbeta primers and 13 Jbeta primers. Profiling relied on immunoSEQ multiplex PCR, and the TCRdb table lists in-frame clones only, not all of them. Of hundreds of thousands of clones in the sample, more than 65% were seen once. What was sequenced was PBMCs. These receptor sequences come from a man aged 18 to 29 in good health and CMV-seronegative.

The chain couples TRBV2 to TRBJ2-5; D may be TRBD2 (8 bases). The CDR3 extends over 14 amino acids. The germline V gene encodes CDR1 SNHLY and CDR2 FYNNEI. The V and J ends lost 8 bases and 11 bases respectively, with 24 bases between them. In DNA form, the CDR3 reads TGTGCCAGCGGGACAGTCCGAAGCGGGAGTGCACAGTACTTC. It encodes CASGTVRSGSAQYF.

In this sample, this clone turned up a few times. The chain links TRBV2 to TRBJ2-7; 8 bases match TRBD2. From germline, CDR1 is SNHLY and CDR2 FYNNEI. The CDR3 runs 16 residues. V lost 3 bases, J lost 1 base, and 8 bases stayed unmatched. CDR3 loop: CASSEQRSGTSYEQYF. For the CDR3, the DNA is TGTGCCAGCAGTGAGCAACGTAGCGGGACATCCTACGAGCAGTACTTC.

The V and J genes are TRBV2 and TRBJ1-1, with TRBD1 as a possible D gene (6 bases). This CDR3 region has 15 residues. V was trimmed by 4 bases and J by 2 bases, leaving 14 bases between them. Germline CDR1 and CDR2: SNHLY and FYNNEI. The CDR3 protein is CASSGTANRNTEAFF. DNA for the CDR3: TGTGCCAGCAGTGGGACAGCGAACAGAAACACTGAAGCTTTCTTT.

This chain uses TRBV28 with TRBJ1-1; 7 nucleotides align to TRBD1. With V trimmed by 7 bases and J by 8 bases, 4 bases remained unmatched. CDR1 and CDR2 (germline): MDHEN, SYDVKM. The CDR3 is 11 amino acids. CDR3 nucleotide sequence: TGTGCCAGCATAGAACAGGGGGAAGCTTTCTTT. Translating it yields CASIEQGEAFF.

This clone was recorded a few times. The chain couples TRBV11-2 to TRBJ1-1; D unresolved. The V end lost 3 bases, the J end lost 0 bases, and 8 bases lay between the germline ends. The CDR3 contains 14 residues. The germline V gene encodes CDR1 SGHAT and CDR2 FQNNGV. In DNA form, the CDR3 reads TGTGCCAGCAGCTTTCAGCGCATGAACACTGAAGCTTTCTTT. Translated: CASSFQRMNTEAFF.

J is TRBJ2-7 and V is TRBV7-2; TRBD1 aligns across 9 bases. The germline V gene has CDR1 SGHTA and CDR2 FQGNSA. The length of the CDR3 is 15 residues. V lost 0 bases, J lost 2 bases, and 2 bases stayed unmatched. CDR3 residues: CASSLAGTGTYEQYF. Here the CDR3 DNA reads TGTGCCAGCAGCTTAGCCGGGACAGGGACCTACGAGCAGTACTTC.

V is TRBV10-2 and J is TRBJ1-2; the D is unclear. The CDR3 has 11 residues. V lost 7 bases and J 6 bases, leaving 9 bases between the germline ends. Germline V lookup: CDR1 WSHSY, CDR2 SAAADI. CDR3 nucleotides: TGCGCCAGCATGTGGGCAAATGGCTACACCTTC. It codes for CASMWANGYTF.

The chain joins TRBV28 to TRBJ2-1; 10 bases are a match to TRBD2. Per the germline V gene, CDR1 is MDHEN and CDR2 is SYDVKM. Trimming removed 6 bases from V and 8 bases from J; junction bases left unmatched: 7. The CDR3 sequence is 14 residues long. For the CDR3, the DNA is TGTGCCAGCAGCTTTCCGGGACTAGCGTATGAGCAGTTCTTC. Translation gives CASSFPGLAYEQFF.

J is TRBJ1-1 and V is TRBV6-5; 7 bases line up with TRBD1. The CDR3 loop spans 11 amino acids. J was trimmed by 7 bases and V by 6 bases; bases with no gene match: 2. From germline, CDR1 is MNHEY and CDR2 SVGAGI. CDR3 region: CASRQGIEAFF. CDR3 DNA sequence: TGTGCCAGCAGACAGGGGATTGAAGCTTTCTTT.

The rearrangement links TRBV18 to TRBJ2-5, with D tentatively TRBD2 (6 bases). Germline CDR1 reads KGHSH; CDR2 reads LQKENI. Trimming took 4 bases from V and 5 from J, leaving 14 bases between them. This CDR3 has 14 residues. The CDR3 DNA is TGTGCCAGCTCACGCGCGGGAATAGAGGAGACCCAGTACTTC. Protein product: CASSRAGIEETQYF.

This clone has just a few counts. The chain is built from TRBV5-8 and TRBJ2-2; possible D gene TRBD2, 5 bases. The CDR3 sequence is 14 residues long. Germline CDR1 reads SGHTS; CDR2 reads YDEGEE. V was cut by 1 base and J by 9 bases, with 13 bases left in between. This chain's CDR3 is CASSLIGGPRELFF. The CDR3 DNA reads TGTGCCAGCAGCTTGATTGGCGGGCCCCGGGAGCTGTTTTTT.

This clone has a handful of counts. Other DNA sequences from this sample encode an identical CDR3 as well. The chain's CDR3 is CASSLTSSYEQYF. CDR3 DNA sequence: TGTGCCAGCAGTTTAACTAGCTCCTACGAGCAGTACTTC. V and J are TRBV27 and TRBJ2-7, with a tentative D call TRBD2 (5 bases). CDR1 and CDR2 from the germline V gene are MNHEY and SMNVEV (reference sequence). With 2 bases removed from V and 0 bases from J, the gap between germline ends came to 5 bases. The CDR3 runs to 13 residues.

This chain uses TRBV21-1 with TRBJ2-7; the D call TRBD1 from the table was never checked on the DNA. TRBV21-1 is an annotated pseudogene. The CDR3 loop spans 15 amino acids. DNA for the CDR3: TGTGCCAGCAGCAAACCACACAGGGCTCCCCACGAGCAGTACTTC. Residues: CASSKPHRAPHEQYF.

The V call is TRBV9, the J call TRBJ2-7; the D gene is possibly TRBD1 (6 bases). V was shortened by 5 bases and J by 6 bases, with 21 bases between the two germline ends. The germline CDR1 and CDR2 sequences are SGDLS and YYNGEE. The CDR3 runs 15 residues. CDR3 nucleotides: TGTGCCAGCAGGGCCCGGGCAGGGGCCCCCGTCGAGCAGTACTTC. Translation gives CASRARAGAPVEQYF. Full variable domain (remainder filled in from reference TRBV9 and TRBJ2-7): DSGVTQTPKHLITATGQRVTLRCSPRSGDLSVYWYQQSLDQGLQFLIQYYNGEERAKGNILERFSAQQFPDLHSELNLSSLELGDSALYFCASRARAGAPVEQYFGPGTRLTVT.

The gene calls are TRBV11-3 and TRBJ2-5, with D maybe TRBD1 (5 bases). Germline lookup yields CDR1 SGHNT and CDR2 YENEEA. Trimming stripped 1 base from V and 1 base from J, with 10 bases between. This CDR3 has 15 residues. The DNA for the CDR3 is TGTGCCAGCAGCTTAGTAAGGGGTCCCCAAGAGACCCAGTACTTC. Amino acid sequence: CASSLVRGPQETQYF.

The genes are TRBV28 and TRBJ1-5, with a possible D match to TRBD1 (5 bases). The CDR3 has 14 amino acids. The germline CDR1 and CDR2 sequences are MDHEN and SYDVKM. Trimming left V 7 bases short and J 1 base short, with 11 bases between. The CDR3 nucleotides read TGTGCCAGCACCCCAGGGTCGAGCAATCAGCCCCAGCATTTT. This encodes CASTPGSSNQPQHF.

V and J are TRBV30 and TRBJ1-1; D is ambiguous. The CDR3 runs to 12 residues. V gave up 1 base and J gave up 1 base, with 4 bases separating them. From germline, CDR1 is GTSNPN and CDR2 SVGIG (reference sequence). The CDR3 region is CAWSGQNTEAFF. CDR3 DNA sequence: TGTGCCTGGAGTGGGCAGAACACTGAAGCTTTCTTT. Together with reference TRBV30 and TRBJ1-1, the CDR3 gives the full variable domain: SQTIHQWPATLVQPVGSPLSLECTVEGTSNPNLYWYRQAAGRGLQLLFYSVGIGQISSEVPQNLSASRPQDRQFILSSKKLLLSDSGFYLCAWSGQNTEAFFGQGTRLTVV.